This TCR beta chain derives from a study of blood T cell repertoires in COVID-19. The wider study: Sites in the United States, Italy and Spain provided acute and convalescent COVID-19 samples. Sources were T cells, B-cell-depleted T cells, or PBMCs; the material itself was cDNA or gDNA.

Under the authors' procedure: From reference gene primer amplification, estimates of nucleated cell counts were derived. Sequencing used immunoSEQ multiplex PCR; TCRdb keeps in-frame clones, though not all of them. The D gene and trimming were derived from the DNA, and the V and J assignments and clone size from that table. The top ten clones hold 8.5% to 10% of a sample with under 65,000 clones, 91% of them seen once. This clone came up a few times. Germline V gene data show CDR1 as MNHNY and CDR2 as SVGAGI (reference sequence). V was pared by 6 bases and J by 4 bases, with 16 bases between. The CDR3 spans 15 residues.

The specimen was peripheral blood. The source is a human donor in a cohort sampled during active COVID-19. This chain connects TRBV6-6 to TRBJ1-5; unclear D gene. This CDR3 is CASSRSGDDNQPQHF. CDR3 coding DNA: TGTGCCAGCAGCCGGAGTGGTGACGATAATCAGCCCCAGCATTTT.